There are many counts of the clone carrying this T cell receptor (beta chain). This sample stems from a study of regulatory T cells in long-lasting Graves disease. Time point given: persistent/refractory GD, antithyroid drugs over 5 years with positive TRAb. Extracted RNA from PBMCs served as the source of the TCR library. The TCR beta library used iRepertoire HTBI primers with Arm-PCR amplification of CDR3. One entry per CDR3 protein, called by TCRdb with MiXCR from the multiplex PCR reads. Of 650,000 to 850,000 distinct CDR3 sequences detected, about 30% appear once; the ten largest clones hold 42%. Germline-derived CDR1 and CDR2 are MDHEN and SYDVKM. The CDR3 runs 18 residues. The V gene lost 2 bases and the J gene lost 5 bases, with 25 bases spanning the gap.

The receptor was isolated from a female donor with Graves disease. The chain carries TRBV28 and TRBJ2-7; possible D gene TRBD1, 7 bases. The starting material was peripheral blood mononuclear cells (PBMCs), obtained when the disease was refractory, from a patient treated with antithyroid drugs. DNA for the CDR3: TGTGCCAGCAGTTTAGGCCCAGGGGGGTTAGAGGGTAGTGACGAGCAGTACTTC. It translates to CASSLGPGGLEGSDEQYF. The whole variable domain, remainder taken from reference TRBV28 and TRBJ2-7, is DVKVTQSSRYLVKRTGEKVFLECVQDMDHENMFWYRQDPGLGLRLIYFSYDVKMKEKGDIPEGYSVSREKKERFSLILESASTNQTSMYLCASSLGPGGLEGSDEQYFGPGTRLTVT.